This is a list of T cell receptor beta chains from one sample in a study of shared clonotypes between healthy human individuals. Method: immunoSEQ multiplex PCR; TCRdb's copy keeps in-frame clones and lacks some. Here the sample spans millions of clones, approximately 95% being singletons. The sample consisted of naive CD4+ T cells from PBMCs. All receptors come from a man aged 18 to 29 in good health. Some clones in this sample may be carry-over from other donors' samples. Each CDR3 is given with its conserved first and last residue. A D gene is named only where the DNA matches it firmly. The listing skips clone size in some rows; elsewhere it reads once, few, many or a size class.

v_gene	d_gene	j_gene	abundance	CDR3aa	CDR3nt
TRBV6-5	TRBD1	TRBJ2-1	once	CASSTTGDTYNEQFF	TGTGCCAGCAGTACGACAGGGGACACCTACAATGAGCAGTTCTTC
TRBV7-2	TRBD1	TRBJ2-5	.	CASSFQRGQETQYF	TGTGCCAGCAGCTTTCAGAGGGGGCAGGAGACCCAGTACTTC
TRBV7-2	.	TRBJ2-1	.	CASSLVAAAGNEQFF	TGTGCCAGCAGCTTAGTAGCGGCTGCGGGCAATGAGCAGTTCTTC
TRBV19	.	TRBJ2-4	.	CAREWGTCNIQYF	TGTGCCAGGGAGTGGGGCACTTGTAACATTCAGTACTTC
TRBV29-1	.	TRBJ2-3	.	CSAAGSSDSSSTDTQYF	TGCAGCGCCGCCGGGTCCTCCGATTCCTCTAGCACAGATACGCAGTATTTT
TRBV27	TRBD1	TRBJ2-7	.	CASSLRTGGSLGEQYF	TGTGCCAGCAGTTTACGGACAGGGGGCAGTTTAGGGGAGCAGTACTTC
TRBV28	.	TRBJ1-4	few	CASRTGFEKLFF	TGTGCCAGCAGAACAGGTTTTGAAAAACTGTTTTTT
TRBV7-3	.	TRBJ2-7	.	CASSLAPEGRNEQYF	TGTGCCAGCAGCTTAGCCCCCGAGGGGAGAAACGAGCAGTACTTC
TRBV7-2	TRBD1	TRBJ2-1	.	CASSLIPDRVTHNEQFF	TGTGCCAGCAGCTTAATCCCCGACAGGGTTACGCATAATGAGCAGTTCTTC
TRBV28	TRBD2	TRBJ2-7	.	CASRRGGGITYEQYF	TGTGCCAGCCGGCGGGGGGGCGGGATAACCTACGAGCAGTACTTC
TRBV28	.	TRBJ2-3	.	CASSSTVGTQYF	TGTGCCAGCAGTTCGACCGTGGGTACGCAGTATTTT
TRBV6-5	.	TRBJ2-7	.	CASSYAGGRGYEQYF	TGTGCCAGCAGTTACGCCGGAGGGAGAGGTTACGAGCAGTACTTC